This TCR beta chain was recovered during a study of shared clonotypes between healthy human individuals. Across the whole study: In total, the donors were two women and a few men aged 18 to 49.

Every unsorted PBMC PCR replicate was loaded with approximately 290 ng DNA, tens of thousands of T cell genomes. Profiled with immunoSEQ multiplex PCR; TCRdb holds only in-frame clones, not every one. The repertoire consists of about 470,000 clones, with roughly 77% occurring once and the leading ten covering roughly an eighth. Germline V gives CDR1 SGHDT, CDR2 YYEEEE. With V trimmed by 5 bases and J by 2 bases, 7 bases remained unmatched. The CDR3 runs 14 residues. Sequencing input: PBMCs. The TCR sequence derives from a woman between 40 and 50 years old in good health. Some clones in this sample may be carry-over from other donors' samples. This rearrangement joins TRBV5-6 to TRBJ2-7; 7 positions match TRBD1. The CDR3 is CASRNRDSTYEQYF. The CDR3 DNA reads as TGTGCCAGCAGGAACCGGGACAGTACCTACGAGCAGTACTTC.